The source of this T cell receptor beta chain is a study of blood T cell repertoires in COVID-19. About the research overall: T cells, B-cell-depleted T cells, or PBMCs supplied cDNA or gDNA.

Sequencing used immunoSEQ multiplex PCR; TCRdb keeps in-frame clones, though not all of them. Here the sample spans around 98,000 clones, about 88% being singletons. This CDR3 is built from 16 residues. Trimming took 0 bases from V and 5 from J; bases not matched to a gene: 10. Germline values: CDR1 SGDLS, CDR2 YYNGEE. This TCR was recovered from a woman in her sixties with acute or convalescent COVID-19. The chain is built from TRBV9 and TRBJ2-5; 7 bases are shared with TRBD2. Input material: peripheral blood. As DNA, the CDR3 is TGTGCCAGCAGCGTAGGTGTGACTAGCTTGCCGGAGACCCAGTACTTC. Its translation is CASSVGVTSLPETQYF.